This entry features one T cell receptor beta chain sequence. This clone was detected only once. The specificity of this receptor is unknown. No qualities accompany the bases; no much larger clone lies one base away. To sequence the TCRbeta CDR3 region, genomic DNA was isolated from the sorted cells. The immunoSEQ Assay was used for sequencing of TCRbeta CDR3 regions. Held by TCRdb, this immuneACCESS table contains in-frame sequences only and omits some clones. Under half of the omission traces to an unresolved V gene where checked; the cause of the rest is unknown. The sample contains under 100,000 clones, 89% of them found a single time. The ten largest account for 0.33% of the sample. This entry belongs to a study of OX40 agonist ivuxolimab in advanced cancers. In the study overall: Ivuxolimab was a fully human IgG2 agonistic monoclonal antibody targeting the costimulatory receptor OX40 (CD134). Of the approximately 50 dose-escalation patients, hepatocellular carcinoma was present in around 20, melanoma in approximately 15, renal cell carcinoma in 9 and head and neck cancer in 9. Patients were allowed to have had prior anti-PD-1, anti-PD-L1 or anti-CTLA-4 therapy, and approximately 40% of the dose-escalation patients had been treated with checkpoint inhibitors. Partial responses were achieved by three dose-escalation patients, of whom one had hepatocellular carcinoma and two had cutaneous melanoma. A male proportion of roughly 85% and a mean age of approximately 58 years, ranging from 23 to 79, were recorded for the dose-escalation cohort. Intravenous ivuxolimab was administered to patients every 2 weeks at six dose levels: 0.01, 0.1, 0.3, 1.5, 3 and 10 mg/kg. The paper reports the monotherapy dose-escalation portion (N of about 54 patients) of the phase I ivuxolimab trial. Peripheral TCRbeta sequencing aimed to test whether ivuxolimab altered TCR sequence diversity and caused clonal T-cell expansion.

What the authors observed across the whole study: At doses from 0.1 to 3.0 mg/kg, clonal expansion was seen in both CD4+ and CD8+ blood T cells between baseline and week 6. In the 0.1-3.0 mg/kg groups, partial responders had among the lowest normalized peripheral clonal expansion, particularly in CD8+ T cells. Which antigens the clonally expanded peripheral T cells were specific for was not determined. On average, CD8+ T cells showed more expanded clones than CD4+ T cells after ivuxolimab. Low levels of normalized T-cell clonal expansion were also seen in some nonresponding patients.

The germline V gene supplies CDR1 ENHRY and CDR2 SYGVKD. Between the V and J ends, shortened by 4 bases and 1 base respectively, the junction contains 7 bases. The CDR3 runs 13 amino acids, cysteine and phenylalanine included. Only the CDR3 region is kept as DNA, spanning 39 bases read in frame from base 1. The trial excluded patients who had a history of autoimmune disease or were on systemic immunosuppression. In every dose cohort, peripheral blood was drawn for TCR sequencing at baseline, cycle 4 day 1, and cycle 7 day 1. The samples were drawn from a first-in-human, open-label, multicenter phase I dose-escalation trial of ivuxolimab. Adults with locally advanced or metastatic melanoma, renal cell, hepatocellular, or head and neck squamous cell carcinoma were enrolled in the trial. Before TCR sequencing, CD4+ T cells and CD8+ T cells were sorted from peripheral blood as separate populations.

Sequences were derived from CD4+ or CD8+ T cells sorted from blood, sampled in a trial of the OX40 agonist ivuxolimab. The receptor was isolated from an adult with an advanced solid tumor such as melanoma, head and neck, liver or kidney cancer. The rearrangement joined TRBV10-3 to TRBJ1-2, with the D gene uncertain. This receptor carries the CDR3 CAISAGVNYGYTF. The bases are TGTGCCATCAGTGCGGGAGTTAACTATGGCTACACCTTC.